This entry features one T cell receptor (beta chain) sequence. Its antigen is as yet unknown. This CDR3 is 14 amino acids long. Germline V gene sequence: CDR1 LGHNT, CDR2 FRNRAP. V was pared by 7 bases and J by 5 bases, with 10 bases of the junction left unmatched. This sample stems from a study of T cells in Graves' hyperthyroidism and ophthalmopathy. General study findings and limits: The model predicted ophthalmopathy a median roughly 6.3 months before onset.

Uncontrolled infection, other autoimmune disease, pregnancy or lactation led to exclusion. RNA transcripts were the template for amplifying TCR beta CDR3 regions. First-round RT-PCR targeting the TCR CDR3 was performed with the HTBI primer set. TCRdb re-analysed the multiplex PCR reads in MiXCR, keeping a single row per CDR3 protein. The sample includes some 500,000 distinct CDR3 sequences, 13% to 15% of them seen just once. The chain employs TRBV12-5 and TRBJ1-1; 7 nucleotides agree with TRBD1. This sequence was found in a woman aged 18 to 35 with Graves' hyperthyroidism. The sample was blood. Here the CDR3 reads CASAEGAWITEAFF. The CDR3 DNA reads TGTGCTAGTGCAGAGGGGGCTTGGATTACTGAAGCTTTCTTT. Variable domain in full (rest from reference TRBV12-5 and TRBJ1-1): DARVTQTPRHKVTEMGQEVTMRCQPILGHNTVFWYRQTMMQGLELLAYFRNRAPLDDSGMPKDRFSAEMPDATLATLKIQPSEPRDSAVYFCASAEGAWITEAFFGQGTRLTVV.